Presented here are 12 T cell receptor beta chains from one specimen sequenced in a study of OX40 agonist ivuxolimab in advanced cancers. Only in-frame clones appear in the TCRdb table, and some are missing; sequencing was by immunoSEQ multiplex PCR. The sample carries 35,000 to 50,000 clones, over 75% recorded once. Sequenced material: CD4+ or CD8+ T cells sorted from blood, taken in a trial of the OX40 agonist ivuxolimab. These receptors all come from an adult with an advanced solid tumor such as melanoma, head and neck, liver or kidney cancer.

This chain links TRBV6-1 with TRBJ1-1; the D gene is possibly TRBD1 (5 bases). The length of the CDR3 is 15 residues. CDR1 is MNHNS and CDR2 is SASEGT in the germline V gene. The V end lost 7 bases, the J end lost 1 base, and 16 bases lay between the germline ends. The CDR3 reads CASIRNRGTNTEAFF. In DNA, the CDR3 is TGTGCCAGCATCCGGAATCGGGGGACGAACACTGAAGCTTTCTTT.

CDR3 residues: CASSLEPDIRNSPLHF. CDR3 sequence (DNA): TGTGCCAGCAGCTTAGAACCTGATATACGTAATTCACCCCTCCACTTT. The chain employs TRBV7-2 and TRBJ1-6; D is unresolved. V was shortened by 1 base and J by 6 bases, with 13 bases between the two germline ends. The CDR3 length is 16 residues. CDR1 and CDR2 from the germline V gene are SGHTA and FQGNSA.

The chain is built from TRBV11-2 and TRBJ2-6, with D uncertain. CDR1 is SGHAT, CDR2 FQNNGV, per germline. V shed 5 bases and J shed 0 bases, with 5 bases lying between them. CDR3 length: 14 amino acids. The CDR3 coding sequence is TGTGCCAGCAGCCCTAGCTCTGGGGCCAACGTCCTGACTTTC. Translated: CASSPSSGANVLTF.

This clone was seen once. This chain links TRBV11-3 with TRBJ2-3; TRBD1 matches 7 bases. V shed 3 bases, J shed 2 bases, and the junction held 8 bases outside the gene matches. This CDR3 has 16 amino acids. Germline V gene lookup returns CDR1 SGHNT and CDR2 YENEEA. The CDR3 nucleotides are TGTGCCAGCAGCTTTGGGCGGACAGGACACACAGATACGCAGTATTTT. Its protein product is CASSFGRTGHTDTQYF.

The rearrangement joins TRBV6-1 to TRBJ2-7, with D tentatively TRBD1 (6 bases). The germline V gene encodes CDR1 MNHNS and CDR2 SASEGT. The CDR3 totals 13 residues. Trimming took off 6 bases at V and 4 bases at J, with 13 bases between the two ends. CDR3: CASSDRSAYEQYF. For the CDR3, the DNA is TGTGCCAGCAGCGACAGGAGCGCTTACGAGCAGTACTTC.

The rearrangement joins TRBV18 to TRBJ2-7; 11 bases are a match to TRBD1. This CDR3 has 15 residues. Germline V gene data show CDR1 as KGHSH and CDR2 as LQKENI. Losses at the gene ends were 3 bases for V and 0 bases for J; bases not matched to a gene: 1. CDR3 nucleotide sequence: TGTGCCAGCTCACCGGGGACAGGGGGCTCCTACGAGCAGTACTTC. Translating gives CASSPGTGGSYEQYF. The whole variable domain, remainder taken from reference TRBV18 and TRBJ2-7, is NAGVMQNPRHLVRRRGQEARLRCSPMKGHSHVYWYRQLPEEGLKFMVYLQKENIIDESGMPKERFSAEFPKEGPSILRIQQVVRGDSAAYFCASSPGTGGSYEQYFGPGTRLTVT.

The rearrangement joins TRBV5-5 to TRBJ1-2; D gene ambiguous. V lost 0 bases, J lost 1 base, and 10 bases lay in between. The length of the CDR3 is 15 residues. Looked up from germline, CDR1 is SGHKS and CDR2 is YYEKEE (reference sequence). The CDR3 region has the DNA TGTGCCAGCAGCTTGGGTGGCTCTTATAACTATGGCTACACCTTC. Translating it yields CASSLGGSYNYGYTF.

The chain recombines TRBV29-1 with TRBJ2-7; D gene ambiguous. The germline V and J ends were trimmed by 5 bases and 0 bases, with 11 bases remaining between them. The length of the CDR3 is 13 residues. Germline V gene sequence: CDR1 SQVTM, CDR2 ANQGSEA. The CDR3 loop reads CSVTTKSSYEQYF. The CDR3 DNA sequence: TGCAGCGTTACTACAAAGAGCTCCTACGAGCAGTACTTC.

The rearrangement uses TRBV11-3 and TRBJ2-3; D uncertain. The CDR3 has 14 residues. The germline V gene has CDR1 SGHNT and CDR2 YENEEA. V was shortened by 1 base and J by 2 bases, with 7 bases between the two germline ends. The CDR3 sequence: CASSLGRSTDTQYF. The CDR3 nucleotides read TGTGCCAGCAGCTTAGGCCGATCCACAGATACGCAGTATTTT.

The chain couples TRBV10-1 to TRBJ1-1; the D gene is possibly TRBD1 (5 bases). CDR1 is WNHNN, CDR2 SYGVQD, per germline (reference sequence). V was trimmed by 2 bases and J by 0 bases, leaving 13 bases between them. The CDR3 extends over 16 amino acids. The CDR3 here is CASSEVAGTMNTEAFF. CDR3 DNA: TGCGCCAGCAGTGAGGTGGCAGGGACCATGAACACTGAAGCTTTCTTT.

This chain connects TRBV2 to TRBJ1-1; TRBD1 aligns across 10 bases. The germline gives CDR1 SNHLY, CDR2 FYNNEI. V was clipped by 5 bases and J by 1 base; unmatched bases: 4. The CDR3 has 15 amino acids. CDR3 region: CASSLRTGGNTEAFF. DNA for the CDR3: TGTGCCAGCAGTCTCCGGACAGGGGGGAACACTGAAGCTTTCTTT.

There are a few counts of this clone. The CDR3 loop reads CASTIGTGTGNTIYF. The CDR3 region has the DNA TGTGCCAGCACCATCGGGACAGGGACCGGAAACACCATATATTTT. This chain joins TRBV6-6 and TRBJ1-3; TRBD1 matches at 9 bases. The V gene end was trimmed by 7 bases and the J gene end by 4 bases; junction bases not matched to a gene: 8. CDR1 and CDR2 from the germline V gene are MNHNY and SVGAGI (reference sequence). This CDR3 comprises 15 residues.